This is a list of T cell receptor beta chains from one sample in a study of preoperative IRX-2 immunotherapy in early breast cancer. Data came from immunoSEQ multiplex PCR; TCRdb stores just in-frame clones and leaves some out. Among about 26,000 clones listed, 90% were seen once. This specimen was taken from a patient treated with IRX-2 immunotherapy. The receptors derive from a human donor with breast cancer. The CDR3 runs from the conserved cysteine through the conserved F or W. A D gene is named only where the DNA matches it firmly. Where a row states a size, it is once, few, many or the class of an expanded clone; other rows omit it.

abundance: -; j_gene: TRBJ1-1; v_gene: TRBV11-3; d_gene: -; len: 13; CDR3nt: TGTGCCAGCAGCAATGGAGGAGGGCGGGAAGCTTTCTTT; CDR3aa: CASSNGGGREAFF
abundance: -; j_gene: TRBJ1-5; v_gene: TRBV28; d_gene: -; len: 16; CDR3nt: TGTGCCAGCAGTTACCAGGGGAATTCTCATAATCAGCCCCAGCATTTT; CDR3aa: CASSYQGNSHNQPQHF
abundance: -; j_gene: TRBJ1-2; v_gene: TRBV7-8; d_gene: -; len: 14; CDR3nt: TGTGCCAGCAGCTTTTTCGGACGGAACTATGGCTACACCTTC; CDR3aa: CASSFFGRNYGYTF
abundance: -; j_gene: TRBJ1-1; v_gene: TRBV28; d_gene: -; len: 12; CDR3nt: TGTGCCAGCAGGTACGGGAACACTGAAGCTTTCTTT; CDR3aa: CASRYGNTEAFF
abundance: -; j_gene: TRBJ1-2; v_gene: TRBV19; d_gene: TRBD1; len: 14; CDR3nt: TGTGCCAGTAATTCAGGGGGCGCTGGGTATGGCTACACCTTC; CDR3aa: CASNSGGAGYGYTF
abundance: -; j_gene: TRBJ1-2; v_gene: TRBV19; d_gene: TRBD1; len: 13; CDR3nt: TGTGCCAGTGCTAGGGGACAGGTCGATGGCTACACCTTC; CDR3aa: CASARGQVDGYTF
abundance: -; j_gene: TRBJ2-7; v_gene: TRBV5-1; d_gene: TRBD2; len: 15; CDR3nt: TGCGCCAGCAGCTCCCTGGCTAGCGGGAGCTACGAGCAGTACTTC; CDR3aa: CASSSLASGSYEQYF
abundance: -; j_gene: TRBJ2-4; v_gene: TRBV28; d_gene: -; len: 12; CDR3nt: TGTGCCTTGGGGGATGCCAAAAACATTCAGTACTTC; CDR3aa: CALGDAKNIQYF
abundance: -; j_gene: TRBJ1-1; v_gene: TRBV19; d_gene: -; len: 12; CDR3nt: TGTGCCATTGGGGTGGGAGGGCCCGAAGCTTTCTTT; CDR3aa: CAIGVGGPEAFF
abundance: -; j_gene: TRBJ2-7; v_gene: TRBV6-5; d_gene: -; len: 13; CDR3nt: TGTGCCAGCAGGGTAGACACCGACTACGAGCAGTACTTC; CDR3aa: CASRVDTDYEQYF
abundance: -; j_gene: TRBJ2-7; v_gene: TRBV18; d_gene: -; len: 15; CDR3nt: TGTGCCAGCTCACCACAGGAAACCTACAGGGACGAGCAGTACTTC; CDR3aa: CASSPQETYRDEQYF
abundance: -; j_gene: TRBJ1-2; v_gene: TRBV5-6; d_gene: -; len: 13; CDR3nt: TGTGCCAGCAGCTTGGCGGGGGGCTATGGCTACACCTTC; CDR3aa: CASSLAGGYGYTF
abundance: once; j_gene: TRBJ2-6; v_gene: TRBV7-8; d_gene: TRBD2; len: 17; CDR3nt: TGTGCCAGCAGCTTAGGGGCCGGGAGGACCGGGGCCAACGTCCTGACTTTC; CDR3aa: CASSLGAGRTGANVLTF
abundance: -; j_gene: TRBJ1-1; v_gene: TRBV5-1; d_gene: -; len: 15; CDR3nt: TGCGCCAGCAGCTTGACCGGGACACCGAACACTGAAGCTTTCTTT; CDR3aa: CASSLTGTPNTEAFF
abundance: -; j_gene: TRBJ1-4; v_gene: TRBV2; d_gene: TRBD1; len: 19; CDR3nt: TGTGCCAGCAGCGCAGGTTGGGACAGGGTAATAGGAACTAATGAAAAACTGTTTTTT; CDR3aa: CASSAGWDRVIGTNEKLFF
abundance: few; j_gene: TRBJ2-1; v_gene: TRBV7-2; d_gene: -; len: 11; CDR3nt: TGTGCCAGCAGCTTAGCCAATGAGCAGTTCTTC; CDR3aa: CASSLANEQFF
abundance: few; j_gene: TRBJ2-2; v_gene: TRBV7-7; d_gene: -; len: 14; CDR3nt: TGTGCCAGCAGCTTCTCGATGAACACCGGGGAGCTGTTTTTT; CDR3aa: CASSFSMNTGELFF
abundance: -; j_gene: TRBJ1-4; v_gene: TRBV6-4; d_gene: TRBD1; len: 13; CDR3nt: TGTGCCAGCAGTGGACAGGGTTGTGAAAAACTGTTTTTT; CDR3aa: CASSGQGCEKLFF
abundance: -; j_gene: TRBJ2-7; v_gene: TRBV9; d_gene: -; len: 15; CDR3nt: TGTGCCAGCAGCGTAGGGGGCTCCTTGTCGTCCGAGCAGTACTTC; CDR3aa: CASSVGGSLSSEQYF
abundance: -; j_gene: TRBJ1-5; v_gene: TRBV6-6; d_gene: -; len: 16; CDR3nt: TGTGCCAGCAGTTACTTAGGCGGGGGGGGCAATCAGCCCCAGCATTTT; CDR3aa: CASSYLGGGGNQPQHF
abundance: -; j_gene: TRBJ2-2; v_gene: TRBV7-6; d_gene: -; len: 17; CDR3nt: TGTGCCAGCAGCTTAGCGTGGGCAGTCGCGAACACCGGGGAGCTGTTTTTT; CDR3aa: CASSLAWAVANTGELFF
abundance: -; j_gene: TRBJ2-6; v_gene: TRBV10-3; d_gene: TRBD2; len: 17; CDR3nt: TGTGCCATCAGCCCTCTAGCGGGGGGCTCTGGGGCCAACGTCCTGACTTTC; CDR3aa: CAISPLAGGSGANVLTF
abundance: -; j_gene: TRBJ2-2; v_gene: TRBV4-3; d_gene: -; len: 17; CDR3nt: TGCGCCAGCAGCCAAGATAATCGGGGACAAAACACCGGGGAGCTGTTTTTT; CDR3aa: CASSQDNRGQNTGELFF
abundance: -; j_gene: TRBJ2-7; v_gene: TRBV11-2; d_gene: -; len: 12; CDR3nt: TGTGCCAGCAGGGTAGCGGTCCGCGAGCAGTACTTC; CDR3aa: CASRVAVREQYF
abundance: once; j_gene: TRBJ1-5; v_gene: TRBV19; d_gene: -; len: 15; CDR3nt: TGTGCCAGTAGTATGGTCGGGTTTGGCGATCAGCCCCAGCATTTT; CDR3aa: CASSMVGFGDQPQHF
abundance: -; j_gene: TRBJ1-5; v_gene: TRBV29-1; d_gene: -; len: 12; CDR3nt: TGCAGCGTTGAAATGGGGAATCAGCCCCAGCATTTT; CDR3aa: CSVEMGNQPQHF
abundance: few; j_gene: TRBJ2-7; v_gene: TRBV28; d_gene: -; len: 15; CDR3nt: TGTGCCAGCAGTGTAACCGGGAGTAGCTCCTACGAGCAGTACTTC; CDR3aa: CASSVTGSSSYEQYF
abundance: few; j_gene: TRBJ1-4; v_gene: TRBV10-3; d_gene: TRBD1; len: 15; CDR3nt: TGTGCCATCAGTGCCGACAGGGGCGGTAGTGAAAAACTGTTTTTT; CDR3aa: CAISADRGGSEKLFF
abundance: -; j_gene: TRBJ1-2; v_gene: TRBV6-5; d_gene: -; len: 13; CDR3nt: TGTGCCAGCAGACCGGGGGCGCCCTATGGCTACACCTTC; CDR3aa: CASRPGAPYGYTF
abundance: -; j_gene: TRBJ1-3; v_gene: TRBV18; d_gene: -; len: 18; CDR3nt: TGTGCCAGCTCCCTTACAGGGCCCCGACTGAGCTCTGGAAACACCATATATTTT; CDR3aa: CASSLTGPRLSSGNTIYF
abundance: once; j_gene: TRBJ2-2; v_gene: TRBV10-1; d_gene: TRBD2; len: 16; CDR3nt: TGCGCCAGCAGTAGAGGGACTAGCGGGGGGACCGGGGAGCTGTTTTTT; CDR3aa: CASSRGTSGGTGELFF
abundance: -; j_gene: TRBJ1-2; v_gene: TRBV30; d_gene: -; len: 13; CDR3nt: TGTGCCTGGAGTGTAGGGGTGGGGCGAGGCTACACCTTC; CDR3aa: CAWSVGVGRGYTF
abundance: -; j_gene: TRBJ2-7; v_gene: TRBV10-3; d_gene: -; len: 14; CDR3nt: TGTGCCATCGCCCCGGACAGAGATCTTTACGAGCAGTACTTC; CDR3aa: CAIAPDRDLYEQYF
abundance: -; j_gene: TRBJ1-2; v_gene: TRBV27; d_gene: -; len: 14; CDR3nt: TGTGCCAGCAGTTTATCCCAGGGTAACTATGGCTACACCTTC; CDR3aa: CASSLSQGNYGYTF
abundance: few; j_gene: TRBJ1-6; v_gene: TRBV18; d_gene: TRBD1; len: 14; CDR3nt: TGTGCCAGCTCCCGGGACAGTTTTAATTCACCCCTCCACTTT; CDR3aa: CASSRDSFNSPLHF
abundance: -; j_gene: TRBJ2-5; v_gene: TRBV13; d_gene: TRBD1; len: 17; CDR3nt: TGTGCCAGCAGCTTCGCCACAGGGGGCGCCTCCCAAGAGACCCAGTACTTC; CDR3aa: CASSFATGGASQETQYF
abundance: -; j_gene: TRBJ1-2; v_gene: TRBV11-2; d_gene: TRBD1; len: 14; CDR3nt: TGTGCCAGCAGCTTCCAGGGGGCAAGCTATGGCTACACCTTC; CDR3aa: CASSFQGASYGYTF
abundance: -; j_gene: TRBJ2-1; v_gene: TRBV28; d_gene: -; len: 16; CDR3nt: TGTGCCAGCAGTTTCGATACAGAGAGCTCCTACAATGAGCAGTTCTTC; CDR3aa: CASSFDTESSYNEQFF
abundance: -; j_gene: TRBJ2-5; v_gene: TRBV19; d_gene: -; len: 16; CDR3nt: TGTGCCAGTAGTATAGACCGGGGTCTAATCCAAGAGACCCAGTACTTC; CDR3aa: CASSIDRGLIQETQYF
abundance: -; j_gene: TRBJ2-5; v_gene: TRBV11-2; d_gene: -; len: 13; CDR3nt: TGTGCCAGCAGCTTGTTACAACAAGAGACCCAGTACTTC; CDR3aa: CASSLLQQETQYF
abundance: -; j_gene: TRBJ2-7; v_gene: TRBV18; d_gene: -; len: 9; CDR3nt: TGTGCCAGCTCACCCCCGGGGTACTTC; CDR3aa: CASSPPGYF
abundance: -; j_gene: TRBJ1-2; v_gene: TRBV27; d_gene: -; len: 13; CDR3nt: TGTGCCAGCAGTTTAGTAGGGAACTATGGCTACACCTTC; CDR3aa: CASSLVGNYGYTF
abundance: -; j_gene: TRBJ2-3; v_gene: TRBV11-2; d_gene: -; len: 15; CDR3nt: TGTGCCAGCAGCTTAGCTGGAGGGAGCACAGATACGCAGTATTTT; CDR3aa: CASSLAGGSTDTQYF
abundance: -; j_gene: TRBJ1-5; v_gene: TRBV6-5; d_gene: -; len: 13; CDR3nt: TGTGCCAGCAGTTACAATAGCAATCAGCCCCAGCATTTT; CDR3aa: CASSYNSNQPQHF
abundance: -; j_gene: TRBJ2-5; v_gene: TRBV6-1; d_gene: -; len: 15; CDR3nt: TGTGCCAGCAGTGAAGAAGGGAAACGGCTAGAGACCCAGTACTTC; CDR3aa: CASSEEGKRLETQYF
abundance: -; j_gene: TRBJ1-3; v_gene: TRBV6-5; d_gene: TRBD1; len: 14; CDR3nt: TGTGCCAGCATCCGGGACAGCTCTGGAAACACCATATATTTT; CDR3aa: CASIRDSSGNTIYF
abundance: -; j_gene: TRBJ2-7; v_gene: TRBV7-2; d_gene: -; len: 14; CDR3nt: TGTGCCAGCAGCTTAGCGTTAATGGACCACGAGCAGTACTTC; CDR3aa: CASSLALMDHEQYF
abundance: few; j_gene: TRBJ2-7; v_gene: TRBV9; d_gene: -; len: 18; CDR3nt: TGTGCCAGCAGCGATCCCCAGTCAGCGGGACAAAGACCCTACGAGCAGTACTTC; CDR3aa: CASSDPQSAGQRPYEQYF